Presented here are 2 T cell receptor beta chains from one specimen sequenced in a study of shared clonotypes between healthy human individuals. The assay was immunoSEQ multiplex PCR, and TCRdb's table has in-frame clones only and misses some. The repertoire consists of about 2.4 million clones, with approximately 92% occurring once and the leading ten covering 0.11% to 0.15%. The sample taken for sequencing was naive CD4+ T cells sorted from blood. Subset indicated: CD45RA+ positively selected. These receptors came from a man aged 18 to 30 in good health.

Only one count was recorded for this clone. This chain joins TRBV7-6 and TRBJ2-5; tentatively, D is TRBD1 (5 bases). Deletions cut 5 bases from V and 5 bases from J, with 15 bases between. The CDR3 has 14 amino acids. CDR1 is SGHVS, CDR2 FNYEAQ, per germline. The CDR3 DNA reads as TGTGCCAGCAGCCCTGGACAACCTGGGGAGACCCAGTACTTC. Its protein is CASSPGQPGETQYF.

This clone was observed a few times. This chain links TRBV18 with TRBJ2-7; perhaps TRBD1 as D (5 bases). V was pared by 1 base and J by 6 bases, with 13 bases between. Germline V gene sequence: CDR1 KGHSH, CDR2 LQKENI. The CDR3 runs 14 residues. This CDR3 reads CASSPLTQGVEQYF. The CDR3 DNA is TGTGCCAGCTCACCACTGACCCAGGGTGTCGAGCAGTACTTC.